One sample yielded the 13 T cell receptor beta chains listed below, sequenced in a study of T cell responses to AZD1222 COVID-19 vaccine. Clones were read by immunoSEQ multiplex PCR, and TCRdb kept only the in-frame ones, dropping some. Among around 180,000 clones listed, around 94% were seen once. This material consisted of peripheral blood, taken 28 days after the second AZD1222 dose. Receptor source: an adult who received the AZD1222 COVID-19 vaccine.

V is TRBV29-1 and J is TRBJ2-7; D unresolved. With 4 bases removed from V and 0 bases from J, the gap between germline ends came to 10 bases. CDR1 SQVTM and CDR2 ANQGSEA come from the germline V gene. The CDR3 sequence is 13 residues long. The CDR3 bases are TGCAGCGTTGTCTGGCTGGGCTCCTACGAGCAGTACTTC. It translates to CSVVWLGSYEQYF.

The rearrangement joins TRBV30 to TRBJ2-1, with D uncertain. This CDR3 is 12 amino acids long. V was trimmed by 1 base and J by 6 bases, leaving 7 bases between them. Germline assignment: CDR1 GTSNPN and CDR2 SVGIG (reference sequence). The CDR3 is CAWSALVNEQFF. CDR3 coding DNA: TGTGCCTGGAGTGCTCTGGTCAATGAGCAGTTCTTC.

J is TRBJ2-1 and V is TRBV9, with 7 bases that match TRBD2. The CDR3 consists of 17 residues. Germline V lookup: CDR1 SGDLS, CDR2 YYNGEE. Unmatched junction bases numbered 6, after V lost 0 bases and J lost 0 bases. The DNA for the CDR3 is TGTGCCAGCAGCGTAGGGCTAGCGGTCCCCTCCTACAATGAGCAGTTCTTC. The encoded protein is CASSVGLAVPSYNEQFF.

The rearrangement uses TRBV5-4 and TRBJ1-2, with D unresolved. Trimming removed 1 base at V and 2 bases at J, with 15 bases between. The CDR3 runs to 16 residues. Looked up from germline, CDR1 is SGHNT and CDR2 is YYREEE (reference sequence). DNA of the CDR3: TGTGCCAGCAGCTTGATGGATTCGGGTGGGAACTATGGCTACACCTTC. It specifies CASSLMDSGGNYGYTF.

This CDR3 is CASSAGHLLLYSPLHF. The CDR3 DNA reads as TGTGCCAGCAGTGCTGGGCACCTCCTCCTCTATTCACCCCTCCACTTT. The V call is TRBV2, the J call TRBJ1-6; D is ambiguous. The germline V gene has CDR1 SNHLY and CDR2 FYNNEI. The CDR3 runs 16 residues. Trimming left V 4 bases short and J 8 bases short, with 18 bases between.

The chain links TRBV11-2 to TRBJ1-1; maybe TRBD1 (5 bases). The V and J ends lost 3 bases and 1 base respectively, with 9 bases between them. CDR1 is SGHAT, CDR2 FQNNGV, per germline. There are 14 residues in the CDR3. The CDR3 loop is CASSFRGQNTEAFF. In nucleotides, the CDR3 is TGTGCCAGCAGCTTCCGGGGCCAGAACACTGAAGCTTTCTTT.

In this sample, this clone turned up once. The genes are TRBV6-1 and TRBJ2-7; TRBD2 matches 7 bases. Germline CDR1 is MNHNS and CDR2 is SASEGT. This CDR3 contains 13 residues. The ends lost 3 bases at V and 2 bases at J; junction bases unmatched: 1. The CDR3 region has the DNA TGTGCCAGCAGTGAGGGGGGGGCCTACGAGCAGTACTTC. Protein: CASSEGGAYEQYF.

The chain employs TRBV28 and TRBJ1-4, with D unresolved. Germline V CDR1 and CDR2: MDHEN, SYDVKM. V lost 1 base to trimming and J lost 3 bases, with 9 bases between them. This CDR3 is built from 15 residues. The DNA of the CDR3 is TGTGCCAGCAGTTTATTAGTACCGGCTAATGAAAAACTGTTTTTT. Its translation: CASSLLVPANEKLFF.

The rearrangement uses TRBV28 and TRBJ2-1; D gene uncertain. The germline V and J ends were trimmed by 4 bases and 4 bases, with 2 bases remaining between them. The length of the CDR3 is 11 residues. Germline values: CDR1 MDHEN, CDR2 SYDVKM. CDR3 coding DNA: TGTGCCAGCAGTTCATACAATGAGCAGTTCTTC. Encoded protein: CASSSYNEQFF.

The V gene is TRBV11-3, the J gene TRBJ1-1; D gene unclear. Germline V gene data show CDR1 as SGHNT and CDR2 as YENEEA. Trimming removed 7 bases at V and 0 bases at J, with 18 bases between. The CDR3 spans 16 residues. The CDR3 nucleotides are TGTGCCAGCACCCATGGTAGGTCGGGTCTGAACACTGAAGCTTTCTTT. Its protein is CASTHGRSGLNTEAFF.

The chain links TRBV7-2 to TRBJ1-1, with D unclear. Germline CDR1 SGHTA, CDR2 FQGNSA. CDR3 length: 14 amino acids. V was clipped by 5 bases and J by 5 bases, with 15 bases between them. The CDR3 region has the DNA TGTGCCAGCAGCCTCTTGGGGAGAGGTACTGAAGCTTTCTTT. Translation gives CASSLLGRGTEAFF.

CDR3 nucleotides: TGTGCCAGCAGTTCCAAGGGACAGATTTATAGCAATCAGCCCCAGCATTTT. It specifies CASSSKGQIYSNQPQHF. The rearrangement links TRBV27 to TRBJ1-5, with 7 nucleotides matching TRBD1. Trimming at V came to 4 bases and at J to 0 bases, leaving 9 bases not matched to a gene. Germline lookup yields CDR1 MNHEY and CDR2 SMNVEV (reference sequence). The CDR3 covers 17 residues.

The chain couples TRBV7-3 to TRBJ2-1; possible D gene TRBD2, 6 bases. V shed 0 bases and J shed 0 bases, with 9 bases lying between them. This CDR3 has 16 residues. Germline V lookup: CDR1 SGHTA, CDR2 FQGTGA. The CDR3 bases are TGTGCCAGCAGCTTAACTGGCGGGGCCTCCTACAATGAGCAGTTCTTC. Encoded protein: CASSLTGGASYNEQFF.